These T cell receptor beta chains were read from a single sample in a study of immune cell composition in non-small cell lung cancer. The protocol was immunoSEQ multiplex PCR, while the TCRdb copy is restricted to in-frame clones and leaves out a portion. Of a few thousand clones in the sample, 60% to 80% were seen once. Material for sequencing was non-adjacent lung tissue. These receptors came from a human donor with non-small cell lung cancer. Both conserved end residues are part of each CDR3. Expanded clones get a size class; other rows say once, few or many, or leave the size out.

len | j_gene | abundance | v_gene | CDR3aa
15 | TRBJ1-1 | - | TRBV15 | CATSRGDTPNTEAFF
16 | TRBJ2-4 | - | TRBV19 | CASTDYGGTGLTIQYF
14 | TRBJ2-2 | - | TRBV10-3 | CATRDITNTGELFF
15 | TRBJ2-1 | - | TRBV5-4 | CASGYTSGSPNEQFF
15 | TRBJ2-7 | - | TRBV7-2 | CASSLEQGSSYEQYF
15 | TRBJ1-4 | - | TRBV7-6 | CASSLWGQRNEKLFF
15 | TRBJ2-2 | - | TRBV14 | CASSLGQVNTGELFF
15 | TRBJ2-3 | - | TRBV7-8 | CASSSSGAGSDTQYF
15 | TRBJ2-7 | - | TRBV7-2 | CASSLVPRGIYEQYF
14 | TRBJ1-6 | - | TRBV7-9 | CASSLGPPSSPLHF
15 | TRBJ2-7 | - | TRBV28 | CASSFVVEGQDEQYF
16 | TRBJ1-5 | - | TRBV15 | CATSRDWDSKNQPQHF
14 | TRBJ2-7 | few | TRBV28 | CASRRTGLSYEQYF
15 | TRBJ1-1 | - | TRBV7-3 | CASSPGQGTGTEAFF
14 | TRBJ1-1 | - | TRBV6-1 | CASSEFRGTTEAFF
15 | TRBJ2-5 | - | TRBV5-6 | CASSSRGTGQETQYF
14 | TRBJ1-1 | - | TRBV4-1 | CASSLGQGAGEAFF
14 | TRBJ1-2 | few | TRBV9 | CASSVAEREYGYTF
9 | TRBJ1-5 | - | TRBV19 | CASERPQHF
16 | TRBJ2-5 | once | TRBV28 | CASSLIRTGGSGTQYF
16 | TRBJ1-1 | - | TRBV7-9 | CASSLRTGGGMTEAFF
14 | TRBJ1-4 | - | TRBV9 | CASSVEGQGEKLFF
16 | TRBJ2-3 | - | TRBV7-9 | CASSTDRVSSTDTQYF
17 | TRBJ2-5 | - | TRBV28 | CASSSYSQGAKGETQYF
14 | TRBJ2-7 | - | TRBV27 | CASRAGTALYEQYF
14 | TRBJ2-3 | - | TRBV28 | CASSLSEAGNTQYF
16 | TRBJ2-5 | - | TRBV28 | CASSSRPGTGQETQYF
17 | TRBJ2-1 | - | TRBV7-6 | CASSLVGGLDPWNEQFF
15 | TRBJ1-1 | - | TRBV19 | CASTFSGAGYTEAFF
16 | TRBJ2-3 | - | TRBV7-9 | CASSLNSGSLTDTQYF
12 | TRBJ2-7 | once | TRBV7-9 | CASSFQNYEQYF
14 | TRBJ2-7 | - | TRBV10-3 | CAISARTGGSEQYF
14 | TRBJ2-3 | - | TRBV7-3 | CASSLGTGTDTQYF
14 | TRBJ1-2 | - | TRBV7-2 | CASSSLDRVDGYTF
15 | TRBJ1-5 | few | TRBV7-8 | CASRPTGIDNQPQHF
14 | TRBJ1-2 | - | TRBV6-5 | CASSETGARDGYTF
15 | TRBJ1-3 | - | TRBV30 | CAWSPLGLSGNTIYF
12 | TRBJ2-1 | - | TRBV6-1 | CASSEWGLEQFF
16 | TRBJ2-7 | once | TRBV19 | CASSRDRGPGGYEQYF
13 | TRBJ2-3 | - | TRBV18 | CASSAGQPDTQYF
14 | TRBJ2-1 | - | TRBV7-3 | CASSLTEGSGEQFF
14 | TRBJ1-5 | - | TRBV7-9 | CASSLGSVNQPQHF
10 | TRBJ1-1 | few | TRBV7-9 | CASNRDVAFF
16 | TRBJ1-2 | - | TRBV9 | CASSVGSGARQTGYTF
16 | TRBJ1-4 | once | TRBV28 | CASRPRLTATNEKLFF
13 | TRBJ1-2 | few | TRBV15 | CATSSGFNYGYTF
17 | TRBJ2-5 | - | TRBV10-3 | CAISVVASGRRGETQYF
12 | TRBJ1-2 | - | TRBV6-5 | CASSYSDYGYTF
13 | TRBJ1-2 | - | TRBV29-1 | CSVERSGGDGYTF
14 | TRBJ2-3 | large | TRBV6-5 | CASSLRPGSDTQYF
12 | TRBJ1-5 | - | TRBV30 | CAWGQNNQPQHF
14 | TRBJ2-1 | - | TRBV27 | CASSSVTSGNEQFF
16 | TRBJ2-5 | - | TRBV28 | CASRGMYSLGGETQYF